The 32 T cell receptor beta chains below were found in one sample sequenced in a study of blood T cell repertoires in COVID-19. Repertoires were generated with immunoSEQ multiplex PCR, while TCRdb's copy carries only in-frame clones and drops some. The sample holds 250,000 to 300,000 clones, over 65% seen once. Sequenced: peripheral blood. These receptors were taken from a man in his fifties or sixties who had recovered from COVID-19.

V and J are TRBV19 and TRBJ2-1, with 12 bases lining up with TRBD2. The CDR3 has 18 amino acids. In germline, CDR1 is LNHDA, CDR2 SQIVND (reference sequence). Trimming took 1 base from V and 8 from J; bases not matched to a gene: 12. This CDR3 reads CASSIGTSGRPTPHEQFF. CDR3 in DNA: TGTGCCAGTAGTATAGGAACTAGCGGGAGGCCTACGCCCCATGAGCAGTTCTTC.

V gene TRBV4-2 combines with J gene TRBJ1-6, with a weak D call TRBD1 (6 bases). Germline V CDR1 and CDR2: LGHNA, YNFKEQ. Trimming cost V 3 bases and J 7 bases, with 13 bases left between them. This CDR3 comprises 15 residues. CDR3 residues: CASSHRAGDNSPLHF. CDR3 bases: TGTGCCAGCAGCCACAGAGCAGGGGACAATTCACCCCTCCACTTT.

The chain links TRBV9 to TRBJ1-1; 8 bases align to TRBD1. V shed 0 bases, J shed 6 bases, and the junction held 7 bases outside the gene matches. The germline gives CDR1 SGDLS, CDR2 YYNGEE. CDR3 length: 15 amino acids. DNA of the CDR3: TGTGCCAGCAGCGTAGTAGCAGGGGGCATTTCTGAAGCTTTCTTT. Translating it yields CASSVVAGGISEAFF.

The rearrangement uses TRBV4-2 and TRBJ2-1; D is possibly TRBD1 (5 bases). Germline V gene sequence: CDR1 LGHNA, CDR2 YNFKEQ. The CDR3 extends over 12 amino acids. V was pared by 3 bases and J by 8 bases, with 8 bases between. For the CDR3, the DNA is TGTGCCAGCAGCCAGGACATGTATGAGCAGTTCTTC. This gives the protein CASSQDMYEQFF.

The chain joins TRBV7-9 to TRBJ1-3; tentative D call: TRBD1 (6 bases). Germline CDR1 SEHNR, CDR2 FQNEAQ (reference sequence). The V and J ends lost 7 bases and 1 base respectively, with 11 bases between them. CDR3 length: 14 amino acids. This CDR3 reads CASTIGGSGNTIYF. The CDR3 DNA is TGTGCCAGCACCATAGGGGGATCTGGAAACACCATATATTTT.

The chain couples TRBV4-2 to TRBJ2-3; 11 positions agree with TRBD2. CDR1 and CDR2 (germline): LGHNA, YNFKEQ. This CDR3 is 19 amino acids long. V trimming: 0 bases; J trimming: 2 bases; junction bases outside the gene matches: 10. This CDR3 reads CASSQDPSPSGGLTDTQYF. In DNA form, the CDR3 reads TGTGCCAGCAGCCAAGATCCCTCTCCTAGCGGGGGGCTCACAGATACGCAGTATTTT.

The table lists this clone with many counts. The gene calls are TRBV11-2 and TRBJ2-1; 10 positions agree with TRBD2. The CDR3 has 15 amino acids. J lost 7 bases, V lost 0 bases, and 3 bases had no gene match. Germline CDR1 SGHAT, CDR2 FQNNGV. As DNA, the CDR3 is TGTGCCAGCAGCTTAGACCTAGCGGGAGCAAATGAGCAGTTCTTC. Translated: CASSLDLAGANEQFF.

The chain is built from TRBV7-3 and TRBJ2-1, with 8 bases fitting TRBD1. V dropped 0 bases and J dropped 12; count of bases not matched to a gene: 10. Germline lookup yields CDR1 SGHTA and CDR2 FQGTGA. This CDR3 region has 15 residues. Here the CDR3 reads CASSLTGTGPLGQFF. The CDR3 bases are TGTGCCAGCAGCTTAACCGGGACAGGTCCCTTGGGGCAGTTCTTC.

This rearrangement joins TRBV7-3 to TRBJ2-1; D may be TRBD1 (5 bases). Trimming cost V 4 bases and J 0 bases, with 10 bases left between them. This CDR3 has 15 amino acids. Germline CDR1 reads SGHTA; CDR2 reads FQGTGA. CDR3 protein: CASSSDRFSYNEQFF. The DNA for the CDR3 is TGTGCCAGCAGCTCCGACAGATTCTCCTACAATGAGCAGTTCTTC.

This chain joins TRBV5-1 and TRBJ2-5, with TRBD1 identical over 9 bases. The CDR3 covers 15 residues. CDR1 and CDR2 (germline): SGHRS, YFSETQ. The V gene end was trimmed by 6 bases and the J gene end by 3 bases; junction bases not matched to a gene: 9. This CDR3 reads CASTTGGSTKETQYF. DNA of the CDR3: TGCGCCAGCACTACAGGGGGCTCAACAAAAGAGACCCAGTACTTC.

The table lists this clone with a count of one. The V call is TRBV7-2, the J call TRBJ2-7; 8 bases map to TRBD2. Germline loops: CDR1 SGHTA, CDR2 FQGNSA. After removal of 5 bases from V and 0 bases from J, the junction contained 15 bases not matched to a gene. The CDR3 loop spans 18 amino acids. For the CDR3, the DNA is TGTGCCAGCAGCCCCGAGGCAGCGGGAGATTCCCCCTCCTACGAGCAGTACTTC. Its translation is CASSPEAAGDSPSYEQYF. Complete variable domain (other parts from reference TRBV7-2 and TRBJ2-7): GAGVSQSPSNKVTEKGKDVELRCDPISGHTALYWYRQSLGQGLEFLIYFQGNSAPDKSGLPSDRFSAERTGGSVSTLTIQRTQQEDSAVYLCASSPEAAGDSPSYEQYFGPGTRLTVT.

This clone was observed a single time. The V and J genes are TRBV24-1 and TRBJ2-1, with TRBD1 as a possible D gene (5 bases). The CDR3 is 13 amino acids. Trimming left V 5 bases short and J 9 bases short, with 13 bases between. Per the germline V gene, CDR1 is KGHDR and CDR2 is SFDVKD. Written as DNA, the CDR3 is TGTGCCACCAGTGCGGCAGGGTGGGGTGAGCAGTTCTTC. It specifies CATSAAGWGEQFF.

This rearrangement joins TRBV7-9 to TRBJ1-2; D is undetermined. CDR1 SEHNR and CDR2 FQNEAQ come from the germline V gene (reference sequence). The CDR3 consists of 13 residues. V was cut by 2 bases and J by 2 bases, with 6 bases left in between. The DNA for the CDR3 is TGTGCCAGCAGCTTACTACAGAACTATGGCTACACCTTC. Translating gives CASSLLQNYGYTF.

The chain has TRBV5-1 and TRBJ2-2; no definite D call. Deletions cut 3 bases from V and 4 bases from J, with 10 bases between. CDR1 and CDR2 (germline): SGHRS, YFSETQ. This CDR3 is built from 14 residues. In nucleotides, the CDR3 is TGCGCCAGCAGCTCTTACGAGATCACCGGGGAGCTGTTTTTT. Translating gives CASSSYEITGELFF.

This chain connects TRBV6-5 to TRBJ1-1; D call uncertain. CDR1 and CDR2 (germline): MNHEY, SVGAGI. The germline V and J ends were trimmed by 6 bases and 10 bases, with 15 bases remaining between them. CDR3 length: 12 residues. The CDR3 DNA is TGTGCCAGCAGAGTACATCCCGTTTCAGCTTTCTTT. Its protein is CASRVHPVSAFF.

This clone was found once. J is TRBJ1-2 and V is TRBV7-2, with a possible D match to TRBD1 (6 bases). The V gene's germline CDR1 is SGHTA and CDR2 FQGNSA. The CDR3 contains 13 residues. The germline V and J ends were trimmed by 0 bases and 8 bases, with 10 bases remaining between them. CDR3 in DNA: TGTGCCAGCAGCTTAGCGGGGGCTATCGGCTACACCTTC. Protein sequence: CASSLAGAIGYTF.

The genes are TRBV5-4 and TRBJ2-7; 7 bases align to TRBD2. CDR3 size: 13 residues. With 2 bases clipped from V and 5 bases from J, the junction kept 4 bases outside the gene matches. CDR1 and CDR2 (germline): SGHNT, YYREEE (reference sequence). The CDR3 DNA reads TGTGCCAGCAGCTTTGGACTAGACGACGAGCAGTACTTC. Amino acid sequence: CASSFGLDDEQYF.

The V and J genes are TRBV7-3 and TRBJ1-2; 10 nucleotides line up with TRBD1. Trimming cost V 4 bases and J 3 bases; bases outside gene matches: 14. Germline V gives CDR1 SGHTA, CDR2 FQGTGA. This CDR3 spans 18 amino acids. This CDR3 reads CASSSAHRDRGGDYGYTF. CDR3 bases: TGTGCCAGCAGCTCTGCGCACCGGGACAGGGGAGGGGACTATGGCTACACCTTC.

The chain is built from TRBV7-8 and TRBJ2-7, with 7 bases aligning to TRBD1. With V trimmed by 3 bases and J by 0 bases, 5 bases remained unmatched. CDR1 and CDR2 from the germline V gene are SGHVS and FQNEAQ. The CDR3 spans 15 residues. The CDR3 here is CASSLPTGTSYEQYF. The CDR3 DNA reads as TGTGCCAGCAGCTTGCCGACAGGGACCTCCTACGAGCAGTACTTC.

The rearrangement uses TRBV29-1 and TRBJ1-2; D call uncertain. This CDR3 region has 10 residues. Germline values: CDR1 SQVTM, CDR2 ANQGSEA. V was trimmed by 7 bases and J by 7 bases, leaving 10 bases between them. The CDR3 coding sequence is TGCAGCGCTGGGAGTAGTGGCTACACCTTC. Translation: CSAGSSGYTF.

V and J are TRBV7-2 and TRBJ2-1, with TRBD2 identical over 10 bases. V was clipped by 1 base and J by 7 bases; unmatched bases: 4. This CDR3 has 15 residues. CDR1 and CDR2 (germline): SGHTA, FQGNSA. CDR3 DNA sequence: TGTGCCAGCAGCTTAGGCCCTAGCGGGGGTAATGAGCAGTTCTTC. Protein product: CASSLGPSGGNEQFF. The whole variable domain, filled in from reference TRBV7-2 and TRBJ2-1, reads GAGVSQSPSNKVTEKGKDVELRCDPISGHTALYWYRQSLGQGLEFLIYFQGNSAPDKSGLPSDRFSAERTGGSVSTLTIQRTQQEDSAVYLCASSLGPSGGNEQFFGPGTRLTVL.

The J gene is TRBJ2-2, the V gene TRBV5-4, with 9 nucleotides matching TRBD1. The CDR3 spans 15 residues. Looked up from germline, CDR1 is SGHNT and CDR2 is YYREEE (reference sequence). J was trimmed by 6 bases and V by 5 bases; bases with no gene match: 8. CDR3 amino acids: CASSYTGGPPGELFF. CDR3 nucleotide sequence: TGTGCCAGCAGTTATACAGGGGGCCCTCCCGGGGAGCTGTTTTTT.

This chain links TRBV7-8 with TRBJ2-1; 8 positions agree with TRBD1. The CDR3 consists of 14 residues. Germline assignment: CDR1 SGHVS and CDR2 FQNEAQ. The V and J ends lost 4 bases and 9 bases, in that order; junction bases with no gene match: 8. CDR3 sequence reads: CASSYRTGLGEQFF. The CDR3 DNA reads TGTGCCAGCAGCTACCGGACAGGGTTGGGTGAGCAGTTCTTC.

This rearrangement joins TRBV6-1 to TRBJ2-1; TRBD1 matches 7 bases. The CDR3 totals 19 residues. Germline values: CDR1 MNHNS, CDR2 SASEGT. The V gene end was trimmed by 4 bases and the J gene end by 1 base; junction bases not matched to a gene: 16. CDR3 in amino acids: CASSAFPSFRDSSYNEQFF. The CDR3 DNA reads TGTGCCAGCAGTGCCTTTCCTTCGTTTCGGGACAGTTCCTACAATGAGCAGTTCTTC.

Only a few counts were recorded for this clone. The V and J genes are TRBV18 and TRBJ1-1; tentatively, D is TRBD1 (6 bases). There are 11 residues in the CDR3. Trimming stripped 3 bases from V and 10 bases from J, with 9 bases between. Per the germline V gene, CDR1 is KGHSH and CDR2 is LQKENI. The CDR3 region has the DNA TGTGCCAGCTCACCGGGAGGGGGAGCTTTCTTT. Protein: CASSPGGGAFF.

The CDR3 nucleotides are TGTGCCAGCTCACCCGAAAACAGGTTTAATGAAAAACTGTTTTTT. Protein product: CASSPENRFNEKLFF. The chain is built from TRBV18 and TRBJ1-4; weak D call: TRBD1 (5 bases). Trimming pared 3 bases from V and 4 bases from J, leaving 12 bases between. The CDR3 covers 15 residues. In germline, CDR1 is KGHSH, CDR2 LQKENI.

The rearrangement uses TRBV3-1 (or the pseudogene TRBV3-2) and TRBJ2-5; 14 positions match TRBD2. V dropped 2 bases and J dropped 2; count of bases not matched to a gene: 4. The CDR3 is made up of 17 amino acids. Germline CDR1 and CDR2: LGHDT and YNNKEL (reference sequence). The CDR3 coding sequence is TGTGCCAGCAGCCAACGGGGACTAGCGGGAGTTCAAGAGACCCAGTACTTC. Encoded protein: CASSQRGLAGVQETQYF.

This clone occurred once. The CDR3 DNA sequence: TGTGCCAGCAGCTTAGGGACAGCGTTCTACAATGAGCAGTTCTTC. Its translation is CASSLGTAFYNEQFF. This chain links TRBV7-9 with TRBJ2-1; perhaps TRBD1 as D (6 bases). With 1 base removed from V and 3 bases from J, the gap between germline ends came to 10 bases. CDR1 SEHNR and CDR2 FQNEAQ come from the germline V gene (reference sequence). This CDR3 contains 15 residues.

The gene calls are TRBV3-1 (or the pseudogene TRBV3-2) and TRBJ2-1, with TRBD2 matching over 12 bases. V lost 3 bases to trimming and J lost 5 bases; unmatched junction nucleotides: 2. From germline, CDR1 is LGHDT and CDR2 YNNKEL (reference sequence). The CDR3 is 15 residues long. CDR3 DNA: TGTGCCAGCAGCCAGGGACTAGCGGGCAACAATGAGCAGTTCTTC. Its translation: CASSQGLAGNNEQFF.

The V and J genes are TRBV7-7 and TRBJ2-5, with TRBD2 matching 7 bases. There are 14 residues in the CDR3. V dropped 5 bases and J dropped 5; count of bases not matched to a gene: 8. Looked up from germline, CDR1 is SSHAT and CDR2 is FNYEAQ (reference sequence). CDR3 DNA sequence: TGTGCCAGCAGCCGAACCGGGGGAGGGGAGACCCAGTACTTC. It specifies CASSRTGGGETQYF.

The chain couples TRBV5-1 to TRBJ2-1; TRBD2 matches at 12 bases. Losses at the gene ends were 0 bases for V and 4 bases for J; bases not matched to a gene: 5. Germline V gene sequence: CDR1 SGHRS, CDR2 YFSETQ. The CDR3 covers 17 residues. The CDR3 DNA reads TGCGCCAGCAGCTTGGTACTAGCGGGAGGTGTGTACAATGAGCAGTTCTTC. It specifies CASSLVLAGGVYNEQFF. Combining the CDR3 with reference TRBV5-1 and TRBJ2-1 gives the whole variable domain KAGVTQTPRYLIKTRGQQVTLSCSPISGHRSVSWYQQTPGQGLQFLFEYFSETQRNKGNFPGRFSGRQFSNSRSEMNVSTLELGDSALYLCASSLVLAGGVYNEQFFGPGTRLTVL.

The rearrangement joins TRBV5-6 to TRBJ2-7, with D tentatively TRBD1 (5 bases). Germline V gene sequence: CDR1 SGHDT, CDR2 YYEEEE. The V end lost 3 bases, the J end lost 4 bases, and 17 bases lay between the germline ends. The CDR3 consists of 15 residues. The CDR3 sequence is CASSSLPSQGYEQYF. CDR3 sequence (DNA): TGTGCCAGCAGCTCCCTTCCCTCCCAGGGATACGAGCAGTACTTC.